Listed below are T cell receptor beta chains from one sample, sequenced in a study of blood T cell repertoires in COVID-19. Clones were sequenced by immunoSEQ multiplex PCR, and TCRdb holds only the in-frame ones, with some missing. The sample records some 380,000 clones, about 89% being singletons. Sequenced input: PBMCs or T cells enriched from blood (not recorded which). The receptor source for this set is a man aged 25 to 40 who had recovered from COVID-19. Both conserved end residues are part of each CDR3. Fields, in order: J gene, clone size, V gene, D gene, CDR3 protein, CDR3 DNA. The D gene is left open where the match is weak. Clone size is shown for a subset of rows, as once, few, many or a class of expanded clone.

TRBJ1-5,-,TRBV4-1,-,CASSHSQGSYQPQHF,TGCGCCAGCAGCCACAGTCAGGGGAGTTATCAGCCCCAGCATTTT
TRBJ2-1,few,TRBV10-2,TRBD2,CASSPGTSGNEQFF,TGCGCCAGCAGCCCCGGGACTAGCGGAAATGAGCAGTTCTTC
TRBJ2-2,-,TRBV6-5,TRBD2,CASNTGGVSGELFF,TGTGCCAGCAATACTGGGGGGGTGTCCGGGGAGCTGTTTTTT
TRBJ2-7,-,TRBV5-4,-,CASSLFEVPSEQYF,TGTGCCAGCAGCCTCTTTGAAGTTCCCAGCGAGCAGTACTTC
TRBJ2-1,-,TRBV29-1,TRBD1,CSVESRDRVYNEQFF,TGCAGCGTTGAAAGCCGGGACAGGGTCTACAATGAGCAGTTCTTC
TRBJ2-5,-,TRBV7-9,-,CASSFNSRAGSQYF,TGTGCCAGCAGCTTCAATAGTCGTGCGGGGTCCCAGTACTTC
TRBJ1-2,once,TRBV7-2,TRBD1,CASSPGTGGWDGYTF,TGTGCCAGCAGCCCAGGGACAGGGGGTTGGGATGGCTACACCTTC
TRBJ1-6,-,TRBV13,-,CASSLSSSPLHF,TGTGCCAGCAGCTTATCATCCTCACCCCTCCACTTT
TRBJ2-1,-,TRBV19,TRBD2,CASSNPGLGANEQFF,TGTGCCAGTAGCAATCCGGGACTAGGGGCGAATGAGCAGTTCTTC
TRBJ1-1,few,TRBV5-1,-,CASRLGAGMNTEAFF,TGCGCCAGCAGGCTAGGGGCCGGCATGAACACTGAAGCTTTCTTT
TRBJ2-3,-,TRBV19,TRBD1,CASQTGITDTQYF,TGTGCCAGCCAGACAGGGATCACAGATACGCAGTATTTT
TRBJ1-1,few,TRBV12-3/TRBV12-4,-,CASSLDTLREAFF,TGTGCCAGCAGCCTCGACACCCTGCGAGAAGCTTTCTTT
TRBJ2-7,-,TRBV4-1,TRBD2,CASSQEWGGGEQYF,TGCGCCAGCAGCCAAGAATGGGGGGGTGGCGAGCAGTACTTC
TRBJ2-2,-,TRBV5-5,TRBD2,CASSPPGLAGALNTGELFF,TGTGCCAGCAGCCCCCCGGGACTAGCGGGGGCCCTCAACACCGGGGAGCTGTTTTTT
TRBJ2-2,-,TRBV5-1,-,CASSLAEKNTGELFF,TGCGCCAGCAGCTTGGCCGAGAAGAACACCGGGGAGCTGTTTTTT
TRBJ2-1,-,TRBV11-2,-,CASSLDPGRGLFAYNEQFF,TGTGCCAGCAGCTTAGATCCGGGACGGGGGTTGTTTGCCTACAATGAGCAGTTCTTC
TRBJ1-2,-,TRBV9,TRBD1,CASSVEAGGVYGYTF,TGTGCCAGCAGCGTAGAGGCAGGGGGAGTCTATGGCTACACCTTC
TRBJ2-1,-,TRBV7-8,-,CASSPTQTYNEQFF,TGTGCCAGCAGCCCTACACAGACCTACAATGAGCAGTTCTTC
TRBJ1-1,once,TRBV27,TRBD1,CASSLYRGLGGTEAFF,TGTGCCAGCAGTTTATACAGGGGCTTGGGGGGCACTGAAGCTTTCTTT
TRBJ2-5,once,TRBV29-1,-,CSVGSGGTQRRETQYF,TGCAGCGTTGGTTCTGGGGGGACCCAGAGGAGGGAGACCCAGTACTTC
TRBJ2-4,-,TRBV5-1,-,CASSLDRSLAKNIQYF,TGCGCCAGCAGCTTGGACAGGTCTCTAGCCAAAAACATTCAGTACTTC
TRBJ1-3,-,TRBV25-1,-,CASSESAGARFDGNTIYF,TGTGCCAGCAGTGAATCGGCGGGGGCCAGGTTTGATGGAAACACCATATATTTT
TRBJ2-1,once,TRBV9,TRBD2,CASSAETKRGMWDNEQFF,TGTGCCAGCAGCGCTGAGACCAAGCGGGGGATGTGGGACAATGAGCAGTTCTTC
TRBJ1-5,-,TRBV5-6,TRBD1,CASSLGQGDLPQHF,TGTGCCAGCAGCTTGGGACAGGGTGATTTGCCCCAGCATTTT
TRBJ2-5,many,TRBV6-2/TRBV6-3,TRBD1,CASSTGTADQETQYF,TGTGCCAGCAGCACCGGGACAGCGGACCAAGAGACCCAGTACTTC
TRBJ1-1,-,TRBV4-1,TRBD1,CASSQDSPGGTEAFF,TGCGCCAGCAGCCAAGATTCACCAGGGGGCACTGAAGCTTTCTTT
TRBJ1-1,-,TRBV7-9,-,CASSLAPGGRLTEAFF,TGTGCCAGCAGCTTAGCGCCCGGGGGGCGTTTGACTGAAGCTTTCTTT
TRBJ1-1,-,TRBV6-1,-,CASSEAGVLMNTEAFF,TGTGCCAGCAGTGAAGCAGGAGTGCTGATGAACACTGAAGCTTTCTTT
TRBJ1-2,-,TRBV2,-,CASSGGQRNYGYTF,TGTGCCAGCAGTGGAGGTCAGCGTAACTATGGCTACACCTTC
TRBJ2-7,once,TRBV5-1,TRBD1,CASSLGRGRGHYEQYF,TGCGCCAGCAGCTTGGGGCGGGGCAGGGGGCACTACGAGCAGTACTTC
TRBJ2-5,once,TRBV30,-,CAWSVLSGIRTQYF,TGTGCCTGGAGTGTACTCTCAGGGATTCGGACCCAGTACTTC
TRBJ1-2,-,TRBV7-9,-,CASSPETSNTGYTF,TGTGCCAGCAGCCCAGAAACTAGCAATACTGGCTACACCTTC
TRBJ1-2,-,TRBV9,-,CASSVGPVSNYGYTF,TGTGCCAGCAGCGTAGGGCCAGTCTCTAACTATGGCTACACCTTC
TRBJ1-2,-,TRBV6-2/TRBV6-3,-,CASSSGTGGPYTF,TGTGCCAGCAGTTCCGGGACGGGGGGCCCCTACACCTTC
TRBJ2-2,-,TRBV18,-,CASSPYAGAGGGELFF,TGTGCCAGCTCACCCTACGCGGGGGCCGGTGGCGGGGAGCTGTTTTTT
TRBJ1-5,-,TRBV15,-,CATSRDLDQPQHF,TGTGCCACCAGCAGAGACTTAGATCAGCCCCAGCATTTT
TRBJ1-5,once,TRBV6-2/TRBV6-3,TRBD1,CASSYPPLGDRGRKGNQPQHF,TGTGCCAGCAGTTACCCCCCTTTGGGGGACAGGGGGCGAAAGGGCAATCAGCCCCAGCATTTT
TRBJ1-2,-,TRBV19,TRBD1,CASSTLIRTGLNYGYTF,TGTGCCAGTAGCACACTCATAAGGACAGGTCTTAACTATGGCTACACCTTC
TRBJ2-7,once,TRBV3-1/TRBV3-2,-,CASSWTVTYEQYF,TGTGCCAGCAGCTGGACAGTCACCTACGAGCAGTACTTC
TRBJ1-2,-,TRBV2,-,CASSRAGEARGYTF,TGTGCCAGCAGTAGAGCAGGGGAAGCGAGGGGCTACACCTTC
TRBJ2-7,few,TRBV7-9,TRBD1,CASSSPGQGAYEQYF,TGTGCCAGCAGCTCCCCGGGACAGGGTGCGTACGAGCAGTACTTC
TRBJ1-1,-,TRBV7-2,-,CASSHGRGEAFF,TGTGCCAGCAGTCATGGCAGGGGTGAAGCTTTCTTT
TRBJ1-5,-,TRBV4-1,-,CASSQDSSNQPQHF,TGCGCCAGCAGCCAAGATTCAAGCAATCAGCCCCAGCATTTT
TRBJ2-7,-,TRBV19,TRBD1,CASSIGQGAYEQYF,TGTGCCAGTAGTATCGGACAGGGGGCTTACGAGCAGTACTTC
TRBJ2-3,-,TRBV10-3,-,CAIRGGPDTQYF,TGTGCCATCAGGGGGGGTCCAGATACGCAGTATTTT